The clone carrying this TCR beta chain was recorded only once. Its target is not known. This record comes from a study of chemoradiotherapy in HPV16-positive cancers. Profiling relied on immunoSEQ multiplex PCR, and the TCRdb table lists in-frame clones only, not all of them. The sample shows 25,000 to 40,000 clones, approximately 88% of them seen only once. CDR3 length: 13 amino acids. Unmatched junction bases numbered 2, after V lost 9 bases and J lost 1 base. Looked up from germline, CDR1 is SNHLY and CDR2 is FYNNEI. Overall study results and limits: Better recurrence-free survival went with HPV-responsive T-cell expansion in HPV16-positive patients. Candidate HPV-specific clones and E7-related TCR motifs grew in tumor during treatment.

This material consisted of blood, taken from a patient who underwent chemoradiotherapy. The source is a human donor with HPV-associated anogenital cancer. The rearrangement links TRBV2 to TRBJ2-2, with TRBD1 matching over 7 bases. In DNA form, the CDR3 reads TGTGCCAGTGACAGGGTGAACACCGGGGAGCTGTTTTTT. Amino acids: CASDRVNTGELFF.